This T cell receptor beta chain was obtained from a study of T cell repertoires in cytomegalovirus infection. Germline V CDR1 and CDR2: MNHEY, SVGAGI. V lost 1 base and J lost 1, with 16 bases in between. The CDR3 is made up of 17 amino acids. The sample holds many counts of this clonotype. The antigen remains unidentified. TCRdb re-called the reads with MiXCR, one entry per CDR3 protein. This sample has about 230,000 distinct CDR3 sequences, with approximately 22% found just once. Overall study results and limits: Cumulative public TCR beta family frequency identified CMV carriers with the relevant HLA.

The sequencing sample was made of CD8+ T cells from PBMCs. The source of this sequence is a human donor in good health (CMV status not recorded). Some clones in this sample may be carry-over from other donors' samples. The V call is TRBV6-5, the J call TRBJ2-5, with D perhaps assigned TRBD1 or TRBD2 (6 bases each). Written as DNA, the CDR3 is TGTGCCAGCAGTTACTGGGGGGACACCCAGATCCAAGAGACCCAGTACTTC. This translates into CASSYWGDTQIQETQYF.